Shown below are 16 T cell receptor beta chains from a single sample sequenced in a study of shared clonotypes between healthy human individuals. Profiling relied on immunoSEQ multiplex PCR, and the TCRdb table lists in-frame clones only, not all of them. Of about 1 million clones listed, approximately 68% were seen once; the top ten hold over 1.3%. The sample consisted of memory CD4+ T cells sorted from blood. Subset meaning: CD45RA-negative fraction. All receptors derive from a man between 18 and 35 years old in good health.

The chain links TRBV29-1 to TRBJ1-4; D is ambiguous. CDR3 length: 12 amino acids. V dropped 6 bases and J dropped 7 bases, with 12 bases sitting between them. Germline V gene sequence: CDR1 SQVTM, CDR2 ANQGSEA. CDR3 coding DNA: TGCAGCGTCCCTGCGCCCGGTGAAAAACTGTTTTTT. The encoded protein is CSVPAPGEKLFF.

The CDR3 is CASSASGTYEQYF. The CDR3 nucleotides read TGCGCCAGCAGCGCTAGCGGGACCTACGAGCAGTACTTC. The chain uses TRBV10-1 and TRBJ2-7; 9 positions match TRBD2. From germline, CDR1 is WNHNN and CDR2 SYGVQD (reference sequence). V was clipped by 6 bases and J by 2 bases; unmatched bases: 2. This CDR3 spans 13 amino acids.

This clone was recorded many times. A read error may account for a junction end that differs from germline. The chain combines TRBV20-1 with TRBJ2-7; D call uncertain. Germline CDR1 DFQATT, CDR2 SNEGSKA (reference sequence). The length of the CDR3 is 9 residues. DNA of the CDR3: TGCAGTGGCACAGTTGGCGAACCCTTC. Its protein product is CSGTVGEPF.

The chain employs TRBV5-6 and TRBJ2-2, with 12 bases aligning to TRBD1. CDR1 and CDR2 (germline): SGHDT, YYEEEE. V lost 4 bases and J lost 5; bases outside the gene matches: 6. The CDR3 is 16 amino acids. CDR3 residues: CASSPGTGGPTGELFF. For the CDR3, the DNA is TGTGCCAGCAGCCCAGGGACAGGGGGCCCGACCGGGGAGCTGTTTTTT.

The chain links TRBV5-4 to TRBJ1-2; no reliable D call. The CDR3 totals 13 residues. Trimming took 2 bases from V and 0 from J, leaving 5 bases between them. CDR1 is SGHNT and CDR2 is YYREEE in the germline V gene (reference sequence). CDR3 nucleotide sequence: TGTGCCAGCAGCTTTGATCCTAACTATGGCTACACCTTC. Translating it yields CASSFDPNYGYTF.

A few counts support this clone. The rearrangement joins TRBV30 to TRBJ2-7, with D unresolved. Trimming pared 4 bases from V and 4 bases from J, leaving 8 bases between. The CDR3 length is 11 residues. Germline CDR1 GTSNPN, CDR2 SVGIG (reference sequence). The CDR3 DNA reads TGTGCCTGGATTGAAAATTACGAGCAGTACTTC. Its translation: CAWIENYEQYF.

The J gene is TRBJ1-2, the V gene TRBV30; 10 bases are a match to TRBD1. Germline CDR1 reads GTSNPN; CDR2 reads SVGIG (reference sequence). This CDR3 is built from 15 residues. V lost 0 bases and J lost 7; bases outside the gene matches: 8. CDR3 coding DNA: TGTGCCTGGAGTGTATCGCGACAGGGGGCCGTTGGCTACACCTTC. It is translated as CAWSVSRQGAVGYTF. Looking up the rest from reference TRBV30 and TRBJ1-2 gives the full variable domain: SQTIHQWPATLVQPVGSPLSLECTVEGTSNPNLYWYRQAAGRGLQLLFYSVGIGQISSEVPQNLSASRPQDRQFILSSKKLLLSDSGFYLCAWSVSRQGAVGYTFGSGTRLTVV.

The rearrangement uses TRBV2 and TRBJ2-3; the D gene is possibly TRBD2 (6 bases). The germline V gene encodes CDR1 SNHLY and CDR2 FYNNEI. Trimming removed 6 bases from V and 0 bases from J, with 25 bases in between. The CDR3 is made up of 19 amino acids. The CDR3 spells CASRGTGGLGSPSTDTQYF. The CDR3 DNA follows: TGTGCCAGCAGGGGAACCGGGGGTTTGGGAAGCCCTAGCACAGATACGCAGTATTTT. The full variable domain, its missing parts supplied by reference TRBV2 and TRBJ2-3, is EPEVTQTPSHQVTQMGQEVILRCVPISNHLYFYWYRQILGQKVEFLVSFYNNEISEKSEIFDDQFSVERPDGSNFTLKIRSTKLEDSAMYFCASRGTGGLGSPSTDTQYFGPGTRLTVL.

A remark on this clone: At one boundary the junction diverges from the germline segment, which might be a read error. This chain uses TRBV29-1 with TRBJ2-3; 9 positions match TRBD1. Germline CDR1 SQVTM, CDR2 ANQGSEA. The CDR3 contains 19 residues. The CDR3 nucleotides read TGCAGCATTGATCGGGTAATGCGGAAAGGGACAGGGAAAACAGATACGCAGTATTTT. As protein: CSIDRVMRKGTGKTDTQYF.

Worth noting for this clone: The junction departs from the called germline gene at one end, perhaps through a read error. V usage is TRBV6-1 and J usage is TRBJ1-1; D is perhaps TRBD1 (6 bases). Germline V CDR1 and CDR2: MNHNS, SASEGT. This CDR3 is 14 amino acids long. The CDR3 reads CAISAQGSGTEAFF. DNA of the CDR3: TGTGCCATCAGTGCTCAGGGGTCGGGCACTGAAGCTTTCTTT.

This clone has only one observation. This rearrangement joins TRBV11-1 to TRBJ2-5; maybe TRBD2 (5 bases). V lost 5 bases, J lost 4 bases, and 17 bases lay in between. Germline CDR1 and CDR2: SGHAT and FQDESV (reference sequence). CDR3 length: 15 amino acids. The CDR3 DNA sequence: TGTGCCAGCAGCCCTAGGAGAGGGCTACGAGAGACCCAGTACTTC. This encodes CASSPRRGLRETQYF.

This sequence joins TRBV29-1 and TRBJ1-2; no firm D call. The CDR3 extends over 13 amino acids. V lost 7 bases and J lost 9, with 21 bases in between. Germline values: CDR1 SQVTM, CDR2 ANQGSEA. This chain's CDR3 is CSASRASTNSYTF. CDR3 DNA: TGCAGCGCCTCCCGGGCCTCCACGAATAGCTACACCTTC. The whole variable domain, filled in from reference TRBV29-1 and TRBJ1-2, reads SAVISQKPSRDICQRGTSLTIQCQVDSQVTMMFWYRQQPGQSLTLIATANQGSEATYESGFVIDKFPISRPNLTFSTLTVSNMSPEDSSIYLCSASRASTNSYTFGSGTRLTVV.

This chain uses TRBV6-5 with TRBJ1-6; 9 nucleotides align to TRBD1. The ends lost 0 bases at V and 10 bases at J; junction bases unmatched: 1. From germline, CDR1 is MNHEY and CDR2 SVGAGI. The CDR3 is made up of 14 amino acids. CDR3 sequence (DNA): TGTGCCAGCAGTTACTCACAGGGGGCCTCACCCCTCCACTTT. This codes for CASSYSQGASPLHF.

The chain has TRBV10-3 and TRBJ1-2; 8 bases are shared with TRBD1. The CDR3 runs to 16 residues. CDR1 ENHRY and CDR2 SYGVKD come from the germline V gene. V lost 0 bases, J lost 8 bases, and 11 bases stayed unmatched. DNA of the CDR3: TGTGCCATCAGTGAGTCGCTCGGGACAGGTTCGGGAGGCTACACCTTC. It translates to CAISESLGTGSGGYTF.

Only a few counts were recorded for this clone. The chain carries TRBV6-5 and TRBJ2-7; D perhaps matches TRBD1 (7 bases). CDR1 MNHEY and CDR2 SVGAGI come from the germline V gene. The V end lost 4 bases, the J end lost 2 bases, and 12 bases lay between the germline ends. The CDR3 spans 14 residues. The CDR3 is CASSSGGRPYEQYF. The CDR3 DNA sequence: TGTGCCAGCAGTTCAGGGGGGAGGCCCTACGAGCAGTACTTC.

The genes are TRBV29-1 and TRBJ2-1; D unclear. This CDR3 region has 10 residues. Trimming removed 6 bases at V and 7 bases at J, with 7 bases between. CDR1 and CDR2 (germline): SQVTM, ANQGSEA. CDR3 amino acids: CSVTKNEQFF. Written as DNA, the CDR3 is TGCAGCGTCACAAAGAATGAGCAGTTCTTC.